The 26 T cell receptor beta chains below all came from one sample that was sequenced in a study of post-analysis software for immune sequencing data. Study-wide results and caveats: In patients, about five TRBV segments were more frequent than in controls, with TRBV5-6, TRBV5-1 and TRBV20-1 among them.

Unique molecular identifiers were present in the TCR beta cDNA libraries. TCRdb re-analysed the PCR reads in MiXCR, keeping a single row per CDR3 protein. This sample carries about 190,000 distinct CDR3 sequences, about 30% of them seen once, and the ten largest clones take around 3.2%. Which antigens these TCRs recognize remains unknown. The sequenced material came from blood. The receptor source for this set is a girl younger than 18 with multiple sclerosis.

This clonotype showed up just a few times. This chain uses TRBV5-1 with TRBJ1-1; the D gene is possibly TRBD1 (6 bases). V gave up 3 bases and J gave up 1 base, with 13 bases separating them. This CDR3 comprises 15 residues. The germline gives CDR1 SGHRS, CDR2 YFSETQ. Here the CDR3 reads CASSSGGGTNTEAFF. CDR3 coding DNA: TGCGCCAGCAGCTCGGGAGGGGGGACGAACACTGAAGCTTTCTTT.

The genes are TRBV20-1 and TRBJ1-2, with D unresolved. This CDR3 contains 14 residues. Germline V gene data show CDR1 as DFQATT and CDR2 as SNEGSKA (reference sequence). In DNA, the CDR3 is TGCATTAATAATTTGGCGGGGTCGGGTAGTGGCTACACCTTC. Its translation: CINNLAGSGSGYTF.

This chain connects TRBV5-1 to TRBJ1-2; 7 bases match TRBD1. The CDR3 totals 14 residues. The V gene end was trimmed by 1 base and the J gene end by 6 bases; junction bases not matched to a gene: 6. CDR1 SGHRS and CDR2 YFSETQ come from the germline V gene. The CDR3 here is CASSLIGGADGYTF. The CDR3 DNA reads as TGCGCCAGCAGCTTGATAGGGGGCGCCGATGGCTACACCTTC.

The V call is TRBV5-1, the J call TRBJ2-7; TRBD2 matches at 8 bases. CDR3 length equals 18 residues. Germline V gene data show CDR1 as SGHRS and CDR2 as YFSETQ. J was trimmed by 7 bases and V by 3 bases; bases with no gene match: 21. This CDR3 reads CASSSLPSGLDSYNEQYF. CDR3 in DNA: TGCGCCAGCAGCTCGCTACCTAGCGGGTTAGACTCCTACAATGAGCAGTACTTC.

This clonotype was seen many times. The chain joins TRBV3-1 to TRBJ2-7; 9 nucleotides line up with TRBD1. The trim removed 0 bases at V and 5 bases at J, leaving 5 bases unmatched. CDR3 size: 15 residues. CDR1 and CDR2 from the germline V gene are LGHDT and YNNKEL (reference sequence). In nucleotides, the CDR3 is TGTGCCAGCAGCCAAGAGGTTGGGACAGGGAACGAGCAGTACTTC. Amino acids: CASSQEVGTGNEQYF.

This clonotype was recorded only once. The chain couples TRBV11-2 to TRBJ2-1; the D gene could be TRBD1 or TRBD2 (5 bases each). The CDR3 extends over 17 amino acids. The V gene's germline CDR1 is SGHAT and CDR2 FQNNGV. The ends were cut back, 1 base at V and 13 bases at J, with 26 bases in the middle. The CDR3 is CASSLGAGPLSRETQFF. CDR3 nucleotide sequence: TGTGCCAGCAGCTTAGGCGCCGGGCCCCTAAGCAGGGAGACCCAGTTCTTC. Full variable domain (remainder filled in from reference TRBV11-2 and TRBJ2-1): EAGVAQSPRYKIIEKRQSVAFWCNPISGHATLYWYQQILGQGPKLLIQFQNNGVVDDSQLPKDRFSAERLKGVDSTLKIQPAKLEDSAVYLCASSLGAGPLSRETQFFGPGTRLTVL.

CDR3 bases: TGCAGTCCATGGGTGGTAGCGGGGCCCTCGAGCTCCTACAATGAGCAGTACTTC. As protein: CSPWVVAGPSSSYNEQYF. The chain carries TRBV20-1 and TRBJ2-1; 8 bases align to TRBD2. The DNA matches TRBJ2-7 better at its end, which makes the J call doubtful. Germline CDR1 reads DFQATT; CDR2 reads SNEGSKA (reference sequence). The CDR3 contains 18 residues.

This clonotype was recorded once. V gene TRBV5-1 combines with J gene TRBJ2-7, with 9 bases aligning to TRBD1. This CDR3 spans 12 amino acids. Germline lookup yields CDR1 SGHRS and CDR2 YFSETQ. Trimming at V came to 4 bases and at J to 4 bases, leaving 0 bases not matched to a gene. CDR3 in DNA: TGCGCCAGCAGCGACAGGGGGTACGAGCAGTACTTC. Residues: CASSDRGYEQYF. The whole variable domain, filled in from reference TRBV5-1 and TRBJ2-7, reads KAGVTQTPRYLIKTRGQQVTLSCSPISGHRSVSWYQQTPGQGLQFLFEYFSETQRNKGNFPGRFSGRQFSNSRSEMNVSTLELGDSALYLCASSDRGYEQYFGPGTRLTVT.

At least ten counts were recorded for this clonotype. This chain links TRBV5-6 with TRBJ2-1; TRBD2 matches at 7 bases. The CDR3 extends over 14 amino acids. Germline V gene sequence: CDR1 SGHDT, CDR2 YYEEEE. V lost 0 bases, J lost 9 bases, and 6 bases stayed unmatched. CDR3 nucleotides: TGTGCCAGCAGCTTGGGACTAGCTAACGGTGAGCAGTTCTTC. It translates to CASSLGLANGEQFF. Variable domain in full (rest from reference TRBV5-6 and TRBJ2-1): DAGVTQSPTHLIKTRGQQVTLRCSPKSGHDTVSWYQQALGQGPQFIFQYYEEEERQRGNFPDRFSGHQFPNYSSELNVNALLLGDSALYLCASSLGLANGEQFFGPGTRLTVL.

This clonotype was seen at least ten times. The chain combines TRBV28 with TRBJ1-2; D ambiguous. Germline V CDR1 and CDR2: MDHEN, SYDVKM. CDR3 size: 16 residues. Trimming removed 6 bases at V and 0 bases at J, with 17 bases between. The CDR3 DNA is TGTGCCAGCAGCCTACCCCTCGGCCCTGCTAACTATGGCTACACCTTC. It translates to CASSLPLGPANYGYTF.

This clonotype was seen more than once but under ten times. The chain joins TRBV14 to TRBJ2-7, with 8 bases that match TRBD2. The trim removed 4 bases at V and 2 bases at J, leaving 4 bases unmatched. This CDR3 spans 14 amino acids. Per germline, CDR1 SGHDN and CDR2 FVKESK. The CDR3 protein is CASSRSGSPYEQYF. CDR3 sequence (DNA): TGTGCCAGCAGCCGGAGCGGGAGCCCCTACGAGCAGTACTTC.

This clonotype was recorded many times. The chain is built from TRBV27 and TRBJ2-7, with D perhaps TRBD1 or TRBD2 (6 bases each). Germline V lookup: CDR1 MNHEY, CDR2 SMNVEV (reference sequence). V lost 3 bases and J 6 bases, leaving 21 bases between the germline ends. CDR3 length: 16 amino acids. The DNA of the CDR3 is TGTGCCAGCAGTTTCAGAATCGGGGGCCCTCCGTCCGAGCAGTACTTC. Amino acid sequence: CASSFRIGGPPSEQYF.

Concerning this clonotype itself: One end of the junction does not line up with germline, which may come from a read error. The V call is TRBV20-1, the J call TRBJ2-2; D perhaps matches TRBD1 (6 bases). In germline, CDR1 is DFQATT, CDR2 SNEGSKA (reference sequence). The CDR3 loop spans 14 amino acids. In DNA form, the CDR3 reads TGCAGTGCTACAGACCCCGGGGACACCGGGGAGCGGTTTTTT. Translation gives CSATDPGDTGERFF.

The V call is TRBV20-1, the J call TRBJ1-2; perhaps TRBD1 as D (5 bases). This CDR3 has 12 residues. V lost 6 bases and J 4 bases, leaving 12 bases between the germline ends. Germline CDR1 is DFQATT and CDR2 is SNEGSKA (reference sequence). CDR3 DNA sequence: TGCAGTGCCAGGGAGCTGGTCTATGGCTACACCTTC. Amino acid sequence: CSARELVYGYTF.

J is TRBJ1-2 and V is TRBV7-2, with D perhaps matching TRBD1 (6 bases). V was pared by 6 bases and J by 4 bases, with 12 bases between. The CDR3 spans 13 residues. The germline V gene has CDR1 SGHTA and CDR2 FQGNSA. In DNA, the CDR3 is TGTGCCAGCAGAAACAGGGATTTCTATGGCTACACCTTC. It translates to CASRNRDFYGYTF.

Notes on this clonotype: This may be a read error: a much more frequent sequence differs by one nucleotide. J is TRBJ2-3 and V is TRBV7-2; D gene ambiguous. The length of the CDR3 is 13 residues. The germline CDR1 and CDR2 sequences are SGHTA and FQGNSA. The CDR3: CASSFGPTDTHYF. CDR3 in DNA: TGTGCCAGCAGCTTCGGACCTACAGATACGCACTATTTT.

The chain carries TRBV5-5 and TRBJ2-7; TRBD1 or TRBD2 may be the D gene (5 bases each). Germline CDR1 and CDR2: SGHKS and YYEKEE (reference sequence). The germline V and J ends were trimmed by 4 bases and 2 bases, with 13 bases remaining between them. The CDR3 has 14 amino acids. CDR3 sequence (DNA): TGTGCCAGCAGCCCAGCCGGGGCCCCCTACGAGCAGTACTTC. Translated, it gives CASSPAGAPYEQYF.

The chain has TRBV12-3 or TRBV12-4 and TRBJ2-7; D may be TRBD2 (6 bases). This CDR3 contains 12 residues. V was shortened by 6 bases and J by 10 bases, with 16 bases between the two germline ends. The CDR3 here is CASRSEGPRQYF. The CDR3 DNA sequence: TGTGCCAGCAGATCGGAGGGCCCTCGACAGTACTTC.

The chain joins TRBV25-1 to TRBJ1-6, with 9 bases lining up with TRBD1. The length of the CDR3 is 14 residues. Germline lookup yields CDR1 MGHDK and CDR2 SYGVNS. Losses at the gene ends were 8 bases for V and 10 bases for J; bases not matched to a gene: 9. The CDR3 bases are TGTGCCAGCGGGCCCCTAACAGGGGGCTCACCCCTCCACTTT. Translated: CASGPLTGGSPLHF.

This clonotype was counted ten times or more. Here the CDR3 reads CASSYSIFSGTSEQYF. In DNA form, the CDR3 reads TGTGCCAGCAGTTACTCGATCTTTAGCGGGACCTCCGAGCAGTACTTC. V and J are TRBV6-5 and TRBJ2-7; 8 bases agree with TRBD2. CDR1 MNHEY and CDR2 SVGAGI come from the germline V gene. The CDR3 length is 16 residues. V shed 0 bases and J 6 bases; nucleotides not matched to a gene: 10.

Details on this clonotype: The junction differs from germline at one of its ends, possibly a read error. The chain is built from TRBV7-3 and TRBJ1-6, with TRBD1 as a possible D gene (5 bases). Germline V lookup: CDR1 SGHTA, CDR2 FQGTGA. This CDR3 comprises 14 residues. CDR3 amino acids: CANSSQGVNSPLYF. CDR3 bases: TGTGCCAACAGCTCTCAAGGGGTGAATTCACCCCTCTACTTT. Variable domain in full (rest from reference TRBV7-3 and TRBJ1-6): GAGVSQTPSNKVTEKGKYVELRCDPISGHTALYWYRQSLGQGPEFLIYFQGTGAADDSGLPNDRFFAVRPEGSVSTLKIQRTERGDSAVYLCANSSQGVNSPLYFGNGTRLTVT.

In this sample, this clonotype turned up many times. This chain uses TRBV20-1 with TRBJ2-5, with D hard to call. CDR3 length: 12 amino acids. Looked up from germline, CDR1 is DFQATT and CDR2 is SNEGSKA (reference sequence). CDR3 sequence (DNA): TGCAGCGAGAAACTGGGACAAGAGACCCAGTACTTC. Translating it yields CSEKLGQETQYF.

This clonotype was recorded many times. The J gene is TRBJ2-3, the V gene TRBV20-1; tentative D call: TRBD1 (6 bases). CDR3 length equals 14 residues. V lost 6 bases and J 2 bases, leaving 15 bases between the germline ends. From germline, CDR1 is DFQATT and CDR2 SNEGSKA (reference sequence). The CDR3, as DNA: TGCAGTGCCCGCCGGGACATACACACAGATACGCAGTATTTT. Its translation: CSARRDIHTDTQYF.

The V gene is TRBV29-1, the J gene TRBJ2-1; 8 nucleotides agree with TRBD2. V shed 6 bases and J 9 bases; nucleotides not matched to a gene: 10. This CDR3 region has 13 residues. The germline V gene has CDR1 SQVTM and CDR2 ANQGSEA. CDR3 nucleotide sequence: TGCAGCGTCCGGGTCGGGAGGGCGGCTGAGCAGTTCTTC. This codes for CSVRVGRAAEQFF.

The chain couples TRBV7-9 to TRBJ2-4, with TRBD1 matching 9 bases. The end of the DNA fits TRBJ2-7 better, so the J call may be wrong. This CDR3 has 19 amino acids. The germline V gene encodes CDR1 SEHNR and CDR2 FQNEAQ (reference sequence). The CDR3 DNA sequence: TGTGCCAGCAGCTTTCCTCTCTGCCCCGACAGGGGGTGTCTCTACGAGCAGTACTTC. This translates into CASSFPLCPDRGCLYEQYF.

This clonotype was recorded at least ten times. The chain employs TRBV6-2 or TRBV6-3 and TRBJ2-7; possibly TRBD1 for D (5 bases). CDR1 and CDR2 from the germline V gene are MNHEY and SVGEGT. Trimming removed 2 bases at V and 3 bases at J, with 8 bases between. The CDR3 totals 13 residues. This chain's CDR3 is CASSYEGDYEQYF. Written as DNA, the CDR3 is TGTGCCAGCAGTTACGAAGGGGACTACGAGCAGTACTTC.